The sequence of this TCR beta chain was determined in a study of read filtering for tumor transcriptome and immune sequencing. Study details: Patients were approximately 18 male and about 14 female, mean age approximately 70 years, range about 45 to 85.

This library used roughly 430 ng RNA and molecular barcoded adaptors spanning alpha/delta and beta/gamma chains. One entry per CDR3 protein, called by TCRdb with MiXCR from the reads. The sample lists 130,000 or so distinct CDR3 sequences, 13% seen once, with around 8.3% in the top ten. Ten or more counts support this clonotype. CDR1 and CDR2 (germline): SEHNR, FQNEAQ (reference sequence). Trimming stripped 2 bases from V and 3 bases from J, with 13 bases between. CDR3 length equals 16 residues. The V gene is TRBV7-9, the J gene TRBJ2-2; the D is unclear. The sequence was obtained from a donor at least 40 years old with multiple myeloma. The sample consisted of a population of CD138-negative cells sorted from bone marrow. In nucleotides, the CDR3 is TGTGCCAGCAGCTTATCGAGCGTCCAGTACACCGGGGAGCTGTTTTTT. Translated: CASSLSSVQYTGELFF.